What follows are 3 T cell receptor beta chains derived from one specimen sequenced in a study of Ad26.COV2.S vaccination and SARS-CoV-2 variants listed by TCRdb under 2021. The treatment or condition label, as the study defines it: approximately 18 received Ad26.COV2.S at low or high dose, single or two shots; about 5 received placebo; per-sample allocation not given. For vaccine and placebo recipients, repertoires were sequenced using samples collected on day 63 after the first injection. The receptor library was made with the immunoSEQ multiplex PCR assay. Sourced from immuneACCESS, this table was stored by TCRdb with only in-frame sequences that have V and J called. A share of the clones is absent; for the studies checked, an unresolved V gene accounts for under half, and the remainder has no known explanation. For this sample the table gives approximately 480,000 clones, of which roughly 89% were detected only once. Around 13% of the sample rests with the top ten.

Material: peripheral blood, obtained in a trial of Ad26.COV2.S vaccine versus placebo. Every receptor here comes from a person between 18 and 60 years old who received the Ad26.COV2.S COVID-19 vaccine or a placebo.

This chain uses TRBV4-1 with TRBJ1-5, with D unclear. Looked up from germline, CDR1 is MGHRA and CDR2 is YSYEKL. V was pared by 1 base and J by 6 bases, with 13 bases between. The CDR3 sequence is 15 residues long. CDR3 protein: CASSQGRWSSQPQHF. In DNA form, the CDR3 reads TGCGCCAGCAGCCAAGGCAGGTGGTCGAGTCAGCCCCAGCATTTT.

V gene TRBV9 combines with J gene TRBJ2-1; the D is unclear. The CDR3 has 15 residues. Germline CDR1 is SGDLS and CDR2 is YYNGEE. Deletions cut 1 base from V and 4 bases from J, with 12 bases between. CDR3 DNA sequence: TGTGCCAGCAGCGTATTAGGGAAGGATTACAATGAGCAGTTCTTC. Amino acids: CASSVLGKDYNEQFF.

This sequence joins TRBV9 and TRBJ2-7, with a tentative D call TRBD1 (5 bases). Deletions cut 3 bases from V and 4 bases from J, with 8 bases between. The germline V gene encodes CDR1 SGDLS and CDR2 YYNGEE. CDR3 length: 12 residues. This chain's CDR3 is CASSGPGYEQYF. CDR3 nucleotides: TGTGCCAGCAGCGGACCAGGGTACGAGCAGTACTTC. The full variable domain, completed using reference TRBV9 and TRBJ2-7, is DSGVTQTPKHLITATGQRVTLRCSPRSGDLSVYWYQQSLDQGLQFLIQYYNGEERAKGNILERFSAQQFPDLHSELNLSSLELGDSALYFCASSGPGYEQYFGPGTRLTVT.